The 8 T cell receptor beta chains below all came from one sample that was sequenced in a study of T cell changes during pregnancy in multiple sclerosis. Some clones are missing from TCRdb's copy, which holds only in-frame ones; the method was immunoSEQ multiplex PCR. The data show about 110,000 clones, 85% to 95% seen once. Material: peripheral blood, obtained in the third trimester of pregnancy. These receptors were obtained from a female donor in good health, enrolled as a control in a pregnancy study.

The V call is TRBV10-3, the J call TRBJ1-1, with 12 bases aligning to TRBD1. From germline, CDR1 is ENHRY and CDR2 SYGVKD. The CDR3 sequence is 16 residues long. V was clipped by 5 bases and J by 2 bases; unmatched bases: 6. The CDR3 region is CAISSSGTGGNTEAFF. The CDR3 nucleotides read TGTGCCATCAGTAGTAGCGGGACAGGGGGCAACACTGAAGCTTTCTTT.

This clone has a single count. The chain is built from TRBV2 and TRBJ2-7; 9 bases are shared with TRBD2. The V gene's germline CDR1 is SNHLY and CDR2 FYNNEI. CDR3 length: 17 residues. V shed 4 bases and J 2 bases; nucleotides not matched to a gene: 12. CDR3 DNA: TGTGCCAGCAGTGTTATGCCGGGACTAGCTACTGCCTACGAGCAGTACTTC. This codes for CASSVMPGLATAYEQYF.

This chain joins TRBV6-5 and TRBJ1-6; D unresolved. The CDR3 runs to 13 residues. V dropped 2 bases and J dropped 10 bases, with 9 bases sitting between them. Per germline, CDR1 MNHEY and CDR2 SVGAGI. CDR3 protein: CASSYLVESPLHF. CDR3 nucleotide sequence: TGTGCCAGCAGTTACCTGGTAGAATCACCCCTCCACTTT.

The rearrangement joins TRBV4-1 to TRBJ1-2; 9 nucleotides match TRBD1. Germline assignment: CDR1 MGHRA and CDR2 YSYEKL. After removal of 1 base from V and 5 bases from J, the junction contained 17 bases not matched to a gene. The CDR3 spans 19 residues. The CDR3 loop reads CASSQVPGQGPTYNYGYTF. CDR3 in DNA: TGCGCCAGCAGCCAAGTCCCGGGACAGGGTCCTACCTACAATTATGGCTACACCTTC.

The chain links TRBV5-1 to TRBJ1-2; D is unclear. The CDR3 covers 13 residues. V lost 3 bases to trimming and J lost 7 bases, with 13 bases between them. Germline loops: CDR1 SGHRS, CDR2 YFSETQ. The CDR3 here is CASSSEGVGGYTF. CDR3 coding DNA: TGCGCCAGCAGCTCCGAGGGTGTAGGTGGCTACACCTTC.

The chain's CDR3 is CASSSKKGVIQETQYF. Here the CDR3 DNA reads TGTGCCAGCAGCTCGAAAAAAGGGGTTATACAAGAGACCCAGTACTTC. V is TRBV11-3 and J is TRBJ2-5; D may be TRBD1 (5 bases). The CDR3 is made up of 16 amino acids. Germline V lookup: CDR1 SGHNT, CDR2 YENEEA. Between the trimmed V and J ends, which lost 4 bases and 2 bases, there was a span of 17 bases.

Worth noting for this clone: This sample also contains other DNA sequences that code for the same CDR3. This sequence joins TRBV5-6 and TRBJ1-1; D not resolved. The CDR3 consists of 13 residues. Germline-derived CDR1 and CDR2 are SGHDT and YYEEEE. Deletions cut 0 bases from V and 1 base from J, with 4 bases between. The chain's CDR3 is CASSLAGNTEAFF. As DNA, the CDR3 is TGTGCCAGCAGCTTGGCAGGGAACACTGAAGCTTTCTTT.

The chain's CDR3 is CASSLWRTGELFF. The CDR3 DNA reads TGTGCCAGCAGTTTATGGAGAACCGGGGAGCTGTTTTTT. This chain links TRBV27 with TRBJ2-2; D gene ambiguous. Deletions cut 1 base from V and 5 bases from J, with 5 bases between. Looked up from germline, CDR1 is MNHEY and CDR2 is SMNVEV (reference sequence). The CDR3 totals 13 residues.